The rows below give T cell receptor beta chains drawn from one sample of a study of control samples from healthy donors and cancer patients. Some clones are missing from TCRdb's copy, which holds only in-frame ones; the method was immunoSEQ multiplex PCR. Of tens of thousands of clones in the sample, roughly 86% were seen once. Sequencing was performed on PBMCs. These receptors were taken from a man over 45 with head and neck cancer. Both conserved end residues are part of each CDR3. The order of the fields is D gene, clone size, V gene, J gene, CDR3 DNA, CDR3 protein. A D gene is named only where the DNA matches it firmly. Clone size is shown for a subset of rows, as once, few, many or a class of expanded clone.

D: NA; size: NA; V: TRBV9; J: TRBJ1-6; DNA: TGTGCCAGCAGCGTCTTCAAGGATTCACCCCTCCACTTT; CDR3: CASSVFKDSPLHF
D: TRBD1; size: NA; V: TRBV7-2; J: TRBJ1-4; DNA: TGTGCCAGCAGAAGGACAGGGGCACACGAAAAACTGTTTTTT; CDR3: CASRRTGAHEKLFF
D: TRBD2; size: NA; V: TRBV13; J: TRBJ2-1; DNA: TGTGCCAGCAGCGAACCGGGACTAGGGCCTTCCTACAATGAGCAGTTCTTC; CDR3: CASSEPGLGPSYNEQFF
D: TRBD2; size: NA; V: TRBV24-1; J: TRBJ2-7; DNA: TGTGCCACCAGTGATTCCTTAGCGGGAGGGATCTCCTACGAGCAGTACTTC; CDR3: CATSDSLAGGISYEQYF
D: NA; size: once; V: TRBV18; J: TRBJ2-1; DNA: TGTGCCAGCTCACGTGACAGGTTTACCGATGAGCAGTTCTTC; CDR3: CASSRDRFTDEQFF
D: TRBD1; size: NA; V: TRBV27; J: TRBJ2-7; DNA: TGTGCCAGCAGATGGGGAACAGGGGGCGAGCAGTACTTC; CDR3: CASRWGTGGEQYF
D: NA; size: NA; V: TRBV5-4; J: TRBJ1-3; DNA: TGTGCCAGCAGCTTGGATGGGGACCTGGGGATGGGAAACACCATATATTTT; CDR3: CASSLDGDLGMGNTIYF
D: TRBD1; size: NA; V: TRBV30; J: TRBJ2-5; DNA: TGTGCCTGGAGTGTCCTGGGACAGGGGGTCGGAGAGACCCAGTACTTC; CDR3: CAWSVLGQGVGETQYF
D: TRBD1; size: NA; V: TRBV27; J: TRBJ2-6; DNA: TGTGCCAGCAGTTCGGACAGGGGGCGACTCTCTGGGGCCAACGTCCTGACTTTC; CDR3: CASSSDRGRLSGANVLTF
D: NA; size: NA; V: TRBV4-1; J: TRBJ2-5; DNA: TGCGCCAGCAGCCAAGAAACAACCAGGGAGGAGACCCAGTACTTC; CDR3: CASSQETTREETQYF
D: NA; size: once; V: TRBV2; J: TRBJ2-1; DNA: TGTGCCAGCAGCGAATTGGGACACAATGAGCAGTTCTTC; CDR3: CASSELGHNEQFF
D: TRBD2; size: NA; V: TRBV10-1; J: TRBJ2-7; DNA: TGCGCCAGCAAACTAGCGGGGGGGATCTACGAGCAGTACTTC; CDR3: CASKLAGGIYEQYF
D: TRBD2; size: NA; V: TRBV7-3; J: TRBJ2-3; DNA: TGTGCCAGCAGCTTAATTTGGACTAGCGGGAGCACAGATACGCAGTATTTT; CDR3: CASSLIWTSGSTDTQYF
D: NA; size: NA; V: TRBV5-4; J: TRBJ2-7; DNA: TGTGCCAGCAGCTTATCCGTCTTATCCTACGAGCAGTACTTC; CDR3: CASSLSVLSYEQYF
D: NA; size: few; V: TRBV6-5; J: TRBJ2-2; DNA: TGTGCCAGCACCCTGGGAGAGACCGGGGAGCTGTTTTTT; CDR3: CASTLGETGELFF
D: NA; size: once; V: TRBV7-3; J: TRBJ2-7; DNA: TGTGCCAGCAGCTTAACCGGCCCAGGGGACGAGCAGTACTTC; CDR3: CASSLTGPGDEQYF
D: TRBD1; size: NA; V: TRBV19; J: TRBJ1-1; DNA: TGTGCCAGTAGTTTCGCAGGGGGGCTCGACATGAACACTGAAGCTTTCTTT; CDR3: CASSFAGGLDMNTEAFF
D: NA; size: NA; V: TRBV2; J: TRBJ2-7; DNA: TGTGCCAGCGGGGGGGACAGTTTAACCTACGAGCAGTACTTC; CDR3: CASGGDSLTYEQYF
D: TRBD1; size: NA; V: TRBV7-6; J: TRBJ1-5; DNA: TGTGCCAGCAGCTTTGGACAGGGGCGGCAGCCCCAGCATTTT; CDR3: CASSFGQGRQPQHF
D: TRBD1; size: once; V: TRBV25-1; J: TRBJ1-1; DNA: TGTGCCAGCAGACGGAGTACAGGGGGCCGCGGGGAAGCTTTCTTT; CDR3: CASRRSTGGRGEAFF
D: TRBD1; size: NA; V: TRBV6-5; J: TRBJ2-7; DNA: TGTGCCAGCAGTTACTCCTACAGGGGTTACTCCTACGAGCAGTACTTC; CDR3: CASSYSYRGYSYEQYF
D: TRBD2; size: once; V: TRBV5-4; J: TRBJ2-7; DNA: TGTGCCAGCAGCCCATTCCGCTCCAAGCGGGAGCCCTACGAGCAGTACTTC; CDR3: CASSPFRSKREPYEQYF
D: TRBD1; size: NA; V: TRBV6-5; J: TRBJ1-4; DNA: TGTGCCAGCAGCTACAGGGGGGCTAATGAAAAACTGTTTTTT; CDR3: CASSYRGANEKLFF
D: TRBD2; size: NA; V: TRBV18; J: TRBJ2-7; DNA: TGTGCCAGCTCACCAATAGCGGGAGTCTCCTACGAGCAGTACTTC; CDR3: CASSPIAGVSYEQYF
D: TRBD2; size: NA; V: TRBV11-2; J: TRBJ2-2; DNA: TGTGCCAGCAGCTGGACTAGCGGGGGGCAGGGTCTCGGGGAGCTGTTTTTT; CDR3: CASSWTSGGQGLGELFF
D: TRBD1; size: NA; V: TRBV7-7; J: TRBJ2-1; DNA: TGTGCCAGCAGCTTAGGACAGGGCGATGAGCAGTTCTTC; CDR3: CASSLGQGDEQFF
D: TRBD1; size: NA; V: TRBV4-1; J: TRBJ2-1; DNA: TGCGCCAGCAGCCGCCGGGACAGGGGAAATGAGCAGTTCTTC; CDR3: CASSRRDRGNEQFF
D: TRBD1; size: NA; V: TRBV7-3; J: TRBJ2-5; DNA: TGTGCCAGCAGCCTCCGCGGTGGGACAGGCCTCGGGGAGACCCAGTACTTC; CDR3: CASSLRGGTGLGETQYF
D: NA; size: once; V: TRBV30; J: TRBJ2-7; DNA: TGTGCCTGGAGTGTACGCTTGCACAGGGAGGTGAATGGCTACGAGCAGTACTTC; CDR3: CAWSVRLHREVNGYEQYF
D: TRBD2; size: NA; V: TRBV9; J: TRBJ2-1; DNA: TGTGCCAGCAGCGTAGTGGGACTACACAATGAGCAGTTCTTC; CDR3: CASSVVGLHNEQFF
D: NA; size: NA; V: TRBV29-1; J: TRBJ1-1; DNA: TGCAGCGTCAAGCTAGGGGGGGCGACTGAAGCTTTCTTT; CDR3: CSVKLGGATEAFF
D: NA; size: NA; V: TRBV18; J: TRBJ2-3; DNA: TGTGCCAGCTCACCACCAATCGGGGGTTACGGCACAGATACGCAGTATTTT; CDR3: CASSPPIGGYGTDTQYF
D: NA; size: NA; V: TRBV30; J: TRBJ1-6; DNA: TGTGCCTGTTCTCAGGGACGAAATTCACCCCTCCACTTT; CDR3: CACSQGRNSPLHF
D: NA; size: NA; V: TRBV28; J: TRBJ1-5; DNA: TGTGCCACCCGGGACCGCAATCAGCCCCAGCATTTT; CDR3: CATRDRNQPQHF
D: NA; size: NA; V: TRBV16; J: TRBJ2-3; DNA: TGTGCCAGCAGCGCCGGGGAGGCAGATACGCAGTATTTT; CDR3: CASSAGEADTQYF
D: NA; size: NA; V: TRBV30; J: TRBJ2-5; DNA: TGTGCCTGGAGTGTACACGACTGGCAAGAGACCCAGTACTTC; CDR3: CAWSVHDWQETQYF
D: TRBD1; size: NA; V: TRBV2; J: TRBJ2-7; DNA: TGTGCCAGCAATAGGGACAGGGGCTCCTACGAGCAGTACTTC; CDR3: CASNRDRGSYEQYF
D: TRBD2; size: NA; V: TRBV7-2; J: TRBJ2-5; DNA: TGTGCCAGCAGCTTAGCCGGGACTAGCGGGGGGATCCAAGAGACCCAGTACTTC; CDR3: CASSLAGTSGGIQETQYF
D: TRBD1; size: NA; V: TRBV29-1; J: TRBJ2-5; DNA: TGCAGCGTGGCCCAGGGGGCCACGGAGACCCAGTACTTC; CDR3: CSVAQGATETQYF
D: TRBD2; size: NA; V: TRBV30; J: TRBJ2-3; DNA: TGTGCCTGGAGTGTCGTTAGCGGGACCCCAGATACGCAGTATTTT; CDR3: CAWSVVSGTPDTQYF
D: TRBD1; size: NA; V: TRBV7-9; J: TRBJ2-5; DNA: TGTGCCAGCAGCTCCCCGGACAGGCGAGAGACCCAGTACTTC; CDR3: CASSSPDRRETQYF